This T cell receptor beta chain comes out of a study of OX40 agonist ivuxolimab in advanced cancers. Background for the entire study: Ivuxolimab was an agonistic, fully human IgG2 monoclonal antibody directed against OX40 (CD134), a costimulatory receptor. Intravenous ivuxolimab was administered to patients every 2 weeks at six dose levels: 0.01, 0.1, 0.3, 1.5, 3 and 10 mg/kg. Prior anti-PD-1, anti-PD-L1 or anti-CTLA-4 therapy was permitted, and checkpoint inhibitors had been received by under 50% of dose-escalation patients. Of the roughly 54 patients in dose escalation, about 20 had hepatocellular carcinoma, about 15 had melanoma, 9 had renal cell carcinoma and 9 had head and neck cancer. Peripheral TCRbeta sequencing was intended to test whether TCR sequence diversity was altered and clonal T-cell expansion was caused by ivuxolimab. Partial responses were achieved by three dose-escalation patients, of whom one had hepatocellular carcinoma and two had cutaneous melanoma. The dose-escalation cohort was approximately 83% male with a mean age of approximately 60 years, ranging from roughly 20 to 85. The paper describes the monotherapy dose-escalation part (N ≈ 51 patients) of the phase I trial of ivuxolimab. What the work shows at the level of the full study, not this receptor alone: In partial responders in the 0.1-3.0 mg/kg groups, normalized peripheral clonal expansion was found to be among the lowest, especially among CD8+ T cells. At doses of 0.1 to 3.0 mg/kg, clonal expansion of both CD4+ and CD8+ blood T cells was observed from baseline to week 6. The antigen specificity of the peripheral T cells that underwent clonal expansion was not determined. After ivuxolimab, more expanded clones were found on average in CD8+ T cells than in CD4+ T cells. Low levels of normalized T-cell clonal expansion were also shown by some nonresponding patients.

As regards this clone: No antigen is known for it. One base away there is no much larger clone; base qualities are not given.

Patients with autoimmune disease history or receiving systemic immunosuppression were excluded from the trial. Peripheral blood for TCR sequencing was collected from all dose cohorts at baseline, on cycle 4 day 1, and on cycle 7 day 1. The samples were drawn from a first-in-human, open-label, multicenter phase I dose-escalation trial of ivuxolimab. Adults with locally advanced or metastatic head and neck squamous cell, hepatocellular, melanoma or renal cell carcinoma were enrolled in the trial. Before TCR sequencing, CD4+ and CD8+ T cells were separately sorted from peripheral blood. Genomic DNA was extracted from sorted cells for sequencing of the TCRbeta CDR3 region. The immunoSEQ Assay was used for sequencing of TCRbeta CDR3 regions. TCRdb took over this immuneACCESS table, retaining in-frame rearrangements with V and J assigned. Such tables are incomplete; in checked studies, under half of the missing clones stem from an unresolved V gene, and the remainder is unexplained. This sample has 65,000 to 85,000 clones in its table, and 80% to 95% of those were observed once. The ten largest account for 7.6% of the sample.

The germline V gene encodes CDR1 LNHNV and CDR2 YYDKDF (reference sequence). The CDR3 contains 18 residues, cysteine and phenylalanine counted. The retained sequence is limited to the CDR3, 54 bases, with the frame set at the first base. Trimming at the junction amounts to 0 bases on V and 2 bases on J, and the germline ends lie 17 bases apart. The sequence came from an adult with an advanced solid tumor such as melanoma, head and neck, liver or kidney cancer. Specimen: CD4+ or CD8+ T cells sorted from blood, collected in a trial of the OX40 agonist ivuxolimab. Recombination connected TRBV15 to TRBJ1-3; the D region possibly corresponds to TRBD1 (5 bases align). The sequenced DNA: TGTGCCACCAGCAGAGATCAAATCGGGGGGTCGGCTGGAAACACCATATATTTT. Translated, it reads CATSRDQIGGSAGNTIYF. Full variable domain (CDR3 extended with the reference TRBV15 and TRBJ1-3 proteins): DAMVIQNPRYQVTQFGKPVTLSCSQTLNHNVMYWYQQKSSQAPKLLFHYYDKDFNNEADTPDNFQSRRPNTSFCFLDIRSPGLGDTAMYLCATSRDQIGGSAGNTIYFGEGSWLTVV.